These T cell receptor beta chains were read from a single sample in a study of vaccination and CD4 T cells after COVID-19. Via MiXCR, TCRdb re-called the PCR reads, giving one row per CDR3 protein. In the table there are some 26,000 distinct CDR3 sequences, 40% to 55% of which are singletons. Antigens for these TCRs are unknown. The source was CD4+ T cells from blood, cultured in vitro, collected before SARS-CoV-2 vaccination. The source is a human donor who received a COVID-19 vaccine. CDR3s include the opening cysteine and the closing phenylalanine or tryptophan. The order of the fields is V gene, CDR3 protein.

TRBV12-5	CASGLGETQYF
TRBV7-3	CASSLTGGGQLDTQYF
TRBV15	CATSRASGGNTQYF
TRBV6-1	CASSDSGVYGYTF
TRBV7-2	CASSYRTSGEETQYF
TRBV23-1	CASSHRVGEKLFF
TRBV20-1	CSLVEKTSGGGETQYF
TRBV23-1	CASSQSRASGGHLAKNIQYF
TRBV10-3	CAIRGTGPSFSPLHF
TRBV6-5	CASSYSKGTQYF
TRBV19	CASSIIAGRGSTEAFF
TRBV7-9	CASSVGQGVYEQYF
TRBV6-1	CASSENNMNTEAFF
TRBV4-2	CASSQDQSTSNYGYTF
TRBV20-1	CSASFRYIQYF
TRBV14	CASSYTSGGAETQYF
TRBV20-1	CSAGLAADTGELFF
TRBV27	CASSRKGTETQYF
TRBV6-5	CASSYGTGLADTQYF
TRBV20-1	CSAKPGQGDSPLHF
TRBV6-1	CASRETATGELFF
TRBV7-9	CASSTGGVEKLFF
TRBV6-5	CASSYSLAGIQETQYF
TRBV7-2	CASSAMNRGRGGYTF
TRBV19	CASSVSGNQPQHF
TRBV5-5	CASSLVFSGNYGYTF
TRBV11-2	CASSLVSGYGYTF
TRBV6-1	CASTVTGYQPQHF
TRBV7-7	CASRPNRGWGNTEAFF
TRBV5-1	CASSQGGETQYF
TRBV10-3	CAISEGGTNYGYTF
TRBV6-1	CASSSGDQETQYF
TRBV27	CASRSTGRDEQYF
TRBV30	CAWTTKVEGTEAFF
TRBV7-3	CASSSTGPDTQYF
TRBV2	CASSGRPRGYEQYF
TRBV2	CASSESRGLTAFF
TRBV12-3/TRBV12-4	CASSFIAGDTQYF
TRBV27	CASRNTGVSNQPQHF